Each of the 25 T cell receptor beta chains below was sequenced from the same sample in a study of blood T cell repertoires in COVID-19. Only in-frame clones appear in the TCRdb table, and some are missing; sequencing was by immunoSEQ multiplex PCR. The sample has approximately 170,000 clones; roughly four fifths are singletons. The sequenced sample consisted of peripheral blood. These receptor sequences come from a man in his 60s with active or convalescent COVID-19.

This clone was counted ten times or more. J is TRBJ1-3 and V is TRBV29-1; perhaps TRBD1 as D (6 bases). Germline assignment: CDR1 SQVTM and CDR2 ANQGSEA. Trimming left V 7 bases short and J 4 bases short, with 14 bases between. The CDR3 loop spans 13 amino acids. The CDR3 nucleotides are TGCAGCGCTAGGACAGCCGAAGGAAACACCATATATTTT. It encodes CSARTAEGNTIYF. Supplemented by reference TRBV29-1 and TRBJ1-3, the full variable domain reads SAVISQKPSRDICQRGTSLTIQCQVDSQVTMMFWYRQQPGQSLTLIATANQGSEATYESGFVIDKFPISRPNLTFSTLTVSNMSPEDSSIYLCSARTAEGNTIYFGEGSWLTVV.

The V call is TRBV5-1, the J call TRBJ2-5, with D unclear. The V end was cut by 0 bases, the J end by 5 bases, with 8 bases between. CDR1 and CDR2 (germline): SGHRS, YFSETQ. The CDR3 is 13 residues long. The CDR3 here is CASSLVGPETQYF. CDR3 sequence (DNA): TGCGCCAGCAGCTTGGTTGGGCCGGAGACCCAGTACTTC.

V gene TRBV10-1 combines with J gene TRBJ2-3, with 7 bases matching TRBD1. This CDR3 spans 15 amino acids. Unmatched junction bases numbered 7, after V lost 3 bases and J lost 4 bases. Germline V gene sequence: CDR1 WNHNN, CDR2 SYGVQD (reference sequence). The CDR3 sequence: CASSDQTGFADTQYF. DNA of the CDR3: TGCGCCAGCAGTGACCAGACAGGGTTCGCAGATACGCAGTATTTT.

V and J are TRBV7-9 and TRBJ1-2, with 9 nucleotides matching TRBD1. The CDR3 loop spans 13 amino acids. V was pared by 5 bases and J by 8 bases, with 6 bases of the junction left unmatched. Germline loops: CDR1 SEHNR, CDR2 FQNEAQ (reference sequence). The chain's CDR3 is CASSLQGAWGYTF. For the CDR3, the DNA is TGTGCCAGCAGCCTACAGGGGGCGTGGGGCTACACCTTC.

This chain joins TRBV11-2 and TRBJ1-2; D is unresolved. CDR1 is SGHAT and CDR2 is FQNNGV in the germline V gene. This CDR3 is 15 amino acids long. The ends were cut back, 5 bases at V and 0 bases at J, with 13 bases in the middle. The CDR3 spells CASSTRLKANYGYTF. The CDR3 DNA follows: TGTGCCAGCAGCACCCGACTGAAAGCTAACTATGGCTACACCTTC. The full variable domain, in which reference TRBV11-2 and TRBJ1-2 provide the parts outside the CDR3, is EAGVAQSPRYKIIEKRQSVAFWCNPISGHATLYWYQQILGQGPKLLIQFQNNGVVDDSQLPKDRFSAERLKGVDSTLKIQPAKLEDSAVYLCASSTRLKANYGYTFGSGTRLTVV.

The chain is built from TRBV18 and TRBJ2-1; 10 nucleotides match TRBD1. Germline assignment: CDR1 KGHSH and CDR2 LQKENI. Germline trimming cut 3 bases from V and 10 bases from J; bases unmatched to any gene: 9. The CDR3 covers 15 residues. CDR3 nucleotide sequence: TGTGCCAGCTCACCGAGACAGGGGGCCCTTCGAGAGCAGTTCTTC. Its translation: CASSPRQGALREQFF.

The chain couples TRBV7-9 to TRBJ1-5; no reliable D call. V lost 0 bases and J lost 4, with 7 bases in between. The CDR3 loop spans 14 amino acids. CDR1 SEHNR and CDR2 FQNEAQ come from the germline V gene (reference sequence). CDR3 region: CASSLASENQPQHF. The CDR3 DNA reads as TGTGCCAGCAGCTTAGCGTCGGAGAATCAGCCCCAGCATTTT.

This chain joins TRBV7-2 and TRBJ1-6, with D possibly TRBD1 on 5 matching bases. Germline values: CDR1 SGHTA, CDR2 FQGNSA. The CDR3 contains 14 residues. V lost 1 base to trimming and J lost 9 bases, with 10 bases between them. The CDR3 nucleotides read TGTGCCAGCAGCTTAGGGCAGGGTGGTTCACCCCTCCACTTT. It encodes CASSLGQGGSPLHF.

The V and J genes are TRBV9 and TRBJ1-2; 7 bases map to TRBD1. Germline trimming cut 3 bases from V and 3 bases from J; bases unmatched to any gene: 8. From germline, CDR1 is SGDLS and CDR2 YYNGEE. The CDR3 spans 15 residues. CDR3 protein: CASSAEQGLDYGYTF. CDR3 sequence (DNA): TGTGCCAGCAGCGCAGAACAGGGGTTGGACTATGGCTACACCTTC.

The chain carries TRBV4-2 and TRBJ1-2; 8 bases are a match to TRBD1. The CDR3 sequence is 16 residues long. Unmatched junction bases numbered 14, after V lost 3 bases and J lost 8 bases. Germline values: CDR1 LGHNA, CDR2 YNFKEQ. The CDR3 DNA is TGTGCCAGCAGCCAGGATCTGACCCAGGGGGCCCAAGGCTACACCTTC. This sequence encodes CASSQDLTQGAQGYTF.

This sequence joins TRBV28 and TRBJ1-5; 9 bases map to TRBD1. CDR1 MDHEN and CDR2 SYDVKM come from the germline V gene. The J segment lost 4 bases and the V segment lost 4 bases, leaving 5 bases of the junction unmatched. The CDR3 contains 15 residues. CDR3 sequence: CASSWDRVGNQPQHF. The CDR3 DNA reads TGTGCCAGCAGTTGGGACAGGGTGGGGAATCAGCCCCAGCATTTT.

CDR3 bases: TGTGCCACCGAGGGTTCCCATCAGCCCCAGCATTTT. This encodes CATEGSHQPQHF. This chain connects TRBV28 to TRBJ1-5; D gene uncertain. Germline V gives CDR1 MDHEN, CDR2 SYDVKM. Trimming removed 10 bases from V and 5 bases from J, with 12 bases in between. CDR3 length: 12 amino acids.

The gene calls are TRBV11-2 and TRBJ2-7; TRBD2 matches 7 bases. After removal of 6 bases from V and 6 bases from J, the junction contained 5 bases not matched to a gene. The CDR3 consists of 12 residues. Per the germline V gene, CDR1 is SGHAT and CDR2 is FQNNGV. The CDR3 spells CASSPGGVEQYF. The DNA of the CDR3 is TGTGCCAGCAGTCCTGGGGGGGTCGAGCAGTACTTC.

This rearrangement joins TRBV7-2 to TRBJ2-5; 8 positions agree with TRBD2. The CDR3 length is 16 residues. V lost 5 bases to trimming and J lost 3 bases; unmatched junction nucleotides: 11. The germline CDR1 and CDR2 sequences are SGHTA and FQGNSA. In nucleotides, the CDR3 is TGTGCCAGCAGCCTTTCGGGGGGGCTCCTAAAAGAGACCCAGTACTTC. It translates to CASSLSGGLLKETQYF.

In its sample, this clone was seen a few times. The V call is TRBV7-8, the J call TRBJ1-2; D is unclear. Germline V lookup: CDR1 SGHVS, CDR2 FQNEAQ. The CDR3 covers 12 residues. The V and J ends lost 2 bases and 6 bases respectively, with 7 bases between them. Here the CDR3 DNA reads TGTGCCAGCAGCTTATACTATCATGGCTACACCTTC. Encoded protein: CASSLYYHGYTF.

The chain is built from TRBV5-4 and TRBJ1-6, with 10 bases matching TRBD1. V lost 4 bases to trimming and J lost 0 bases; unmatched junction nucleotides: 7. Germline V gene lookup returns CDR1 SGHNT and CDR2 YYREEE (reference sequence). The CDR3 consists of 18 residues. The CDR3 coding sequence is TGTGCCAGCAGCAGGGACAGGGGCCGTAGCTCCTATAATTCACCCCTCCACTTT. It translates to CASSRDRGRSSYNSPLHF.

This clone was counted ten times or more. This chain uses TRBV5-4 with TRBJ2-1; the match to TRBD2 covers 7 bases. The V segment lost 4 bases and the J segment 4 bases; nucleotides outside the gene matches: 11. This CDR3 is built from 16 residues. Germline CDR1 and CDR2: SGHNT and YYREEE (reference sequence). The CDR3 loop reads CASSPGGPSGYNEQFF. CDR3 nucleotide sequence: TGTGCCAGCAGCCCGGGTGGTCCTAGCGGTTACAATGAGCAGTTCTTC.

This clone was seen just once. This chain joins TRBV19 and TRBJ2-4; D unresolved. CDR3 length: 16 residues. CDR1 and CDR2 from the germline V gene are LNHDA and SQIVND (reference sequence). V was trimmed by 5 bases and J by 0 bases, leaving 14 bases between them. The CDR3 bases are TGTGCCAGTAGTGCCCCTCGAGAGCTAGCCAAAAACATTCAGTACTTC. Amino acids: CASSAPRELAKNIQYF.

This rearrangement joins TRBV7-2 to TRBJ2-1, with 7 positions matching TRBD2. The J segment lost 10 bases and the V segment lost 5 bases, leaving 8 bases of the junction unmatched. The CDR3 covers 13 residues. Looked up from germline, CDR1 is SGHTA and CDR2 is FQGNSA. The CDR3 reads CASSPGLDREQFF. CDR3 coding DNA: TGTGCCAGCAGCCCTGGACTAGATCGCGAGCAGTTCTTC.

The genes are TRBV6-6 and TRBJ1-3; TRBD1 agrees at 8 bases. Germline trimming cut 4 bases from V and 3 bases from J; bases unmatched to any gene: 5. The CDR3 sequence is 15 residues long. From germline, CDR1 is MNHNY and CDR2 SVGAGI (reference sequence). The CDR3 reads CASSSARGLGNTIYF. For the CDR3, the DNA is TGTGCCAGCAGTTCGGCCAGGGGGCTTGGAAACACCATATATTTT.

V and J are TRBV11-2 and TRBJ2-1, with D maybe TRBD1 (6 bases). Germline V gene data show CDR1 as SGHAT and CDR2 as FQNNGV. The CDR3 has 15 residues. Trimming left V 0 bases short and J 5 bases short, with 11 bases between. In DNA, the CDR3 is TGTGCCAGCAGCTTAGATCCGGGACACCACAATGAGCAGTTCTTC. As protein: CASSLDPGHHNEQFF.

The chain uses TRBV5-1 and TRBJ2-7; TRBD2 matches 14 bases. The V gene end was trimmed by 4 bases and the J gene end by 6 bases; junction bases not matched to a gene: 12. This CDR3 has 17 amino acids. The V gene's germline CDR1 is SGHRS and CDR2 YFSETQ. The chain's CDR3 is CASSPGLAGALAIEQYF. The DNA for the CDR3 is TGCGCCAGCAGCCCGGGACTAGCGGGGGCCCTGGCCATCGAGCAGTACTTC.

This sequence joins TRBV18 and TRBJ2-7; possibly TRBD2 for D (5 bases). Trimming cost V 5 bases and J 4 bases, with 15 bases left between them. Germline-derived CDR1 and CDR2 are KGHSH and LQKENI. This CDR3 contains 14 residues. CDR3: CASSNKEAFYEQYF. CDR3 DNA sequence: TGTGCCAGCTCAAATAAGGAGGCGTTTTACGAGCAGTACTTC.

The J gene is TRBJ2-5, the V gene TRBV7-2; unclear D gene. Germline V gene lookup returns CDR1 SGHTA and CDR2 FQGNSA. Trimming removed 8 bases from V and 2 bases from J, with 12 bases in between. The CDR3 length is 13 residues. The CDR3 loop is CASLQSLQETQYF. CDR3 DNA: TGTGCCAGCCTTCAAAGCCTACAAGAGACCCAGTACTTC.

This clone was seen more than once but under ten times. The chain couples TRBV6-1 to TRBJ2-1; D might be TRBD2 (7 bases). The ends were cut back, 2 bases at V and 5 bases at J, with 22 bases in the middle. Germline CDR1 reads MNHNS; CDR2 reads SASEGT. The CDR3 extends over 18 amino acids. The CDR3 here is CASSEFFAGASGHNEQFF. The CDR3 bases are TGTGCCAGCAGTGAATTTTTCGCAGGGGCTAGCGGACACAATGAGCAGTTCTTC.